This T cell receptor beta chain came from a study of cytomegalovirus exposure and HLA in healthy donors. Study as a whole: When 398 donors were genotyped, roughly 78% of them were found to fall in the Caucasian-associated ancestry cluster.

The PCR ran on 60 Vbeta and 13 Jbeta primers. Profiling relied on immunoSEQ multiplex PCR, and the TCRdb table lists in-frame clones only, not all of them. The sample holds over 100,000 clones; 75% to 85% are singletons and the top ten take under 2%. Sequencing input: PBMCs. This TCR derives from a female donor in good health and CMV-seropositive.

The CDR3 bases are TGTGCCACCAGTAAGAGGCAGGGGGCTGTGGAGACCCAGTACTTC. Its translation: CATSKRQGAVETQYF. This chain connects TRBV15 to TRBJ2-5; 8 nucleotides line up with TRBD1. The CDR3 has 15 amino acids. Germline CDR1 reads LNHNV; CDR2 reads YYDKDF (reference sequence). The junction had 11 bases not matched to a gene; V was cut back by 6 bases and J by 5 bases.